The T cell receptor beta chain under discussion was sequenced for a study of blood T cell repertoires in COVID-19. Germline CDR1 SGHRS, CDR2 YFSETQ. This CDR3 is 15 amino acids long. V shed 3 bases, J shed 4 bases, and the junction held 2 bases outside the gene matches. In the original processing: Amplification from reference gene primers served as the basis for estimated nucleated cell counts. Repertoires were generated with immunoSEQ multiplex PCR, while TCRdb's copy carries only in-frame clones and drops some. From that table come the V and J calls and clone size; the DNA was used to work out D and trimming. The sample carries some 150,000 clones, 80% to 90% recorded once.

Sequencing was carried out using peripheral blood. This receptor was taken from a human donor with acute or convalescent COVID-19. The donor label of this sample is uncertain. This chain joins TRBV5-1 and TRBJ2-1; TRBD2 aligns across 12 bases. The CDR3 DNA is TGCGCCAGCAGCTGGACTAGCGGGACTTACAATGAGCAGTTCTTC. This encodes CASSWTSGTYNEQFF.